What follows are 28 T cell receptor beta chains derived from one specimen sequenced in a study of cytomegalovirus exposure and HLA in healthy donors. PCR was performed using 60 Vbeta and 13 Jbeta primers. The data were produced by immunoSEQ multiplex PCR, yet TCRdb's version contains in-frame clones alone and is incomplete. The table records roughly 140,000 clones, approximately 80% of them present only once. Material for sequencing was PBMCs. The receptors come from a woman in her 50s in good health and CMV-seropositive.

V usage is TRBV21-1 and J usage is TRBJ2-7; no DNA check was done on the table's D call, TRBD2. TRBV21-1 is designated a pseudogene. The CDR3 is 14 amino acids. The chain's CDR3 is CAREGGAGLYEQYF. The CDR3 DNA sequence: TGTGCCAGAGAGGGCGGAGCTGGTCTGTATGAGCAGTACTTC.

The V and J genes are TRBV2 and TRBJ1-2; D uncertain. Germline CDR1 is SNHLY and CDR2 is FYNNEI. The CDR3 loop spans 13 amino acids. The V end lost 3 bases, the J end lost 4 bases, and 9 bases lay between the germline ends. The CDR3 DNA follows: TGTGCCAGCAGTGATTGGGCCGGCTATGGCTACACCTTC. Protein product: CASSDWAGYGYTF.

The chain recombines TRBV10-3 with TRBJ1-6; TRBD1 aligns across 7 bases. There are 13 residues in the CDR3. CDR1 and CDR2 (germline): ENHRY, SYGVKD. J was trimmed by 12 bases and V by 4 bases; bases with no gene match: 6. The CDR3: CAISGRGEVPLHF. In DNA form, the CDR3 reads TGTGCCATCAGTGGCAGGGGGGAAGTACCCCTCCACTTT.

V is TRBV6-1 and J is TRBJ1-4; 10 nucleotides match TRBD1. The trim removed 6 bases at V and 7 bases at J, leaving 5 bases unmatched. This CDR3 spans 14 amino acids. Per germline, CDR1 MNHNS and CDR2 SASEGT. The CDR3 coding sequence is TGTGCCAGCAGGGTGACAGGGGGCGCTGAAAAACTGTTTTTT. This encodes CASRVTGGAEKLFF.

The CDR3 sequence is CAIKLPTGELFF. CDR3 in DNA: TGTGCCATCAAACTTCCCACCGGGGAGCTGTTTTTT. V is TRBV10-3 and J is TRBJ2-2; D is undetermined. The germline gives CDR1 ENHRY, CDR2 SYGVKD. Trimming pared 7 bases from V and 4 bases from J, leaving 7 bases between. The CDR3 covers 12 residues.

V and J are TRBV25-1 and TRBJ2-1, with TRBD1 identical over 7 bases. Germline assignment: CDR1 MGHDK and CDR2 SYGVNS. CDR3 size: 18 residues. Germline trimming cut 3 bases from V and 7 bases from J; bases unmatched to any gene: 18. The CDR3 DNA is TGTGCCAGCAGTGACCCCCACAGGGGCCCTTATCTGGGGAATGAGCAGTTCTTC. This translates into CASSDPHRGPYLGNEQFF.

The chain is built from TRBV29-1 and TRBJ1-1; D remains ambiguous. The CDR3 runs 13 residues. V lost 5 bases to trimming and J lost 0 bases, with 10 bases between them. Germline V lookup: CDR1 SQVTM, CDR2 ANQGSEA. CDR3 amino acids: CSVSRRVNTEAFF. The DNA for the CDR3 is TGCAGCGTTTCCCGGCGGGTGAACACTGAAGCTTTCTTT.

This clone was detected once. The chain has TRBV7-9 and TRBJ2-5, with D unresolved. Trimming shortened V by 0 bases and J by 4 bases, and 15 bases separated the two germline ends. CDR3 length equals 16 residues. Germline CDR1 reads SEHNR; CDR2 reads FQNEAQ (reference sequence). The DNA for the CDR3 is TGTGCCAGCAGCTTAGCGCGGCCCGGAACCACAGAGACCCAGTACTTC. It yields the protein CASSLARPGTTETQYF.

The DNA for the CDR3 is TGTGCCAGCAGGGATGGGGGGACAGGGGGCAACTATGGCTACACCTTC. Translated, it gives CASRDGGTGGNYGYTF. This chain links TRBV28 with TRBJ1-2; TRBD1 matches at 12 bases. This CDR3 comprises 16 residues. Per germline, CDR1 MDHEN and CDR2 SYDVKM. V lost 6 bases to trimming and J lost 2 bases; unmatched junction nucleotides: 7.

The chain is built from TRBV5-1 and TRBJ1-3; D possibly corresponds to TRBD1 (5 bases). In germline, CDR1 is SGHRS, CDR2 YFSETQ. Trimming took 0 bases from V and 3 from J, leaving 16 bases between them. CDR3 length: 17 amino acids. The CDR3 coding sequence is TGCGCCAGCAGCTTGGGAGGCTCCCCAACAGGTGGAAACACCATATATTTT. The encoded protein is CASSLGGSPTGGNTIYF.

V and J are TRBV5-5 and TRBJ2-2, with a tentative D call TRBD1 (5 bases). CDR1 and CDR2 (germline): SGHKS, YYEKEE (reference sequence). The CDR3 consists of 15 residues. Trimming pared 1 base from V and 3 bases from J, leaving 10 bases between. The CDR3 coding sequence is TGTGCCAGCAGCTTGCTTCTAGGGGACACCGGGGAGCTGTTTTTT. Protein product: CASSLLLGDTGELFF.

The chain combines TRBV10-2 with TRBJ2-7, with D perhaps TRBD1 (5 bases). Germline CDR1 WSHSY, CDR2 SAAADI. Trimming took off 3 bases at V and 2 bases at J, with 14 bases between the two ends. CDR3 size: 15 residues. CDR3 coding DNA: TGCGCCAGCAGTGACCCACTGACAGCCACCTACGAGCAGTACTTC. It codes for CASSDPLTATYEQYF.

The chain joins TRBV5-1 to TRBJ2-5; 9 bases map to TRBD1. With 0 bases clipped from V and 6 bases from J, the junction kept 9 bases outside the gene matches. The CDR3 contains 16 residues. Germline V gene sequence: CDR1 SGHRS, CDR2 YFSETQ. The CDR3 region is CASSLDWTGVGKTQYF. The CDR3 nucleotides are TGCGCCAGCAGCTTGGATTGGACAGGGGTAGGGAAGACCCAGTACTTC.

CDR3 DNA sequence: TGTGCCAGCAGTGTAGAACTCCTGAACACCGGGGAGCTGTTTTTT. Translating gives CASSVELLNTGELFF. The chain is built from TRBV6-1 and TRBJ2-2; D unclear. In germline, CDR1 is MNHNS, CDR2 SASEGT. V was pared by 4 bases and J by 1 base, with 10 bases between. The CDR3 is made up of 15 amino acids.

The genes are TRBV7-2 and TRBJ2-3; TRBD1 aligns across 11 bases. V lost 2 bases, J lost 5 bases, and 12 bases stayed unmatched. The CDR3 has 18 amino acids. The germline gives CDR1 SGHTA, CDR2 FQGNSA. CDR3 amino acids: CASSLSYPGQGAGDTQYF. CDR3 nucleotides: TGTGCCAGCAGCTTATCCTATCCTGGACAGGGGGCGGGAGATACGCAGTATTTT.

CDR3 DNA: TGTGCCAGCAGTCCAGGGTTTAACACTGAAGCTTTCTTT. Protein sequence: CASSPGFNTEAFF. The chain employs TRBV6-5 and TRBJ1-1; possibly TRBD1 for D (5 bases). V lost 5 bases to trimming and J lost 2 bases, with 9 bases between them. Germline V lookup: CDR1 MNHEY, CDR2 SVGAGI. This CDR3 contains 13 residues.

This chain joins TRBV7-9 and TRBJ2-4; TRBD2 aligns across 10 bases. V shed 5 bases and J 2 bases; nucleotides not matched to a gene: 6. The CDR3 is 16 residues long. The V gene's germline CDR1 is SEHNR and CDR2 FQNEAQ (reference sequence). In DNA form, the CDR3 reads TGTGCCAGCAGCCCCGGGACTAGCGTAACCAAAAACATTCAGTACTTC. This sequence encodes CASSPGTSVTKNIQYF.

The chain recombines TRBV25-1 with TRBJ2-1; 7 nucleotides match TRBD2. This CDR3 region has 13 residues. V lost 2 bases to trimming and J lost 10 bases; unmatched junction nucleotides: 5. Germline-derived CDR1 and CDR2 are MGHDK and SYGVNS. CDR3 sequence reads: CASSEDSGWEQFF. CDR3 in DNA: TGTGCCAGCAGTGAAGATAGCGGGTGGGAGCAGTTCTTC.

The chain joins TRBV7-8 to TRBJ1-5; D is unclear. Germline CDR1 SGHVS, CDR2 FQNEAQ. Trimming shortened V by 2 bases and J by 7 bases, and 6 bases separated the two germline ends. This CDR3 is 12 amino acids long. The CDR3, as DNA: TGTGCCAGCAGCTTACCTTTACAGCCCCAGCATTTT. Amino acid sequence: CASSLPLQPQHF.

V and J are TRBV5-4 and TRBJ2-3; possibly TRBD2 for D (6 bases). The germline gives CDR1 SGHNT, CDR2 YYREEE (reference sequence). Trimming took 3 bases from V and 1 from J, leaving 15 bases between them. The CDR3 sequence is 16 residues long. CDR3 sequence reads: CASSSAGSGGTDTQYF. The DNA for the CDR3 is TGTGCCAGCAGCTCGGCGGGTTCGGGGGGCACAGATACGCAGTATTTT.

The chain employs TRBV19 and TRBJ2-1, with TRBD1 matching over 7 bases. Trimming cost V 2 bases and J 3 bases; bases outside gene matches: 4. Germline CDR1 reads LNHDA; CDR2 reads SQIVND (reference sequence). There are 15 residues in the CDR3. The CDR3 bases are TGTGCCAGTAGTATATCCAGGGGGTTCTACAATGAGCAGTTCTTC. This codes for CASSISRGFYNEQFF. The whole variable domain, remainder taken from reference TRBV19 and TRBJ2-1, is DGGITQSPKYLFRKEGQNVTLSCEQNLNHDAMYWYRQDPGQGLRLIYYSQIVNDFQKGDIAEGYSVSREKKESFPLTVTSAQKNPTAFYLCASSISRGFYNEQFFGPGTRLTVL.

This clone was counted a few times. The V call is TRBV5-1, the J call TRBJ1-2; no clear D. V was shortened by 0 bases and J by 0 bases, with 15 bases between the two germline ends. CDR1 SGHRS and CDR2 YFSETQ come from the germline V gene. This CDR3 is 17 amino acids long. CDR3 in amino acids: CASSLAPLTLANYGYTF. The CDR3 nucleotides are TGCGCCAGCAGCTTGGCCCCCCTTACGTTAGCTAACTATGGCTACACCTTC.

The rearrangement links TRBV7-2 to TRBJ1-2, with D tentatively TRBD1 (6 bases). Germline CDR1 SGHTA, CDR2 FQGNSA. V shed 4 bases and J shed 5 bases, with 17 bases lying between them. The CDR3 totals 15 residues. CDR3 nucleotide sequence: TGTGCCAGCAGCTCCCCCGGGAGGGGGGAGTATGGCTACACCTTC. Protein sequence: CASSSPGRGEYGYTF.

This clone was observed a single time. This chain links TRBV10-2 with TRBJ2-2, with 7 bases matching TRBD2. Germline CDR1 and CDR2: WSHSY and SAAADI. The CDR3 covers 17 residues. Trimming cost V 2 bases and J 9 bases; bases outside gene matches: 15. The CDR3 DNA follows: TGCGCCAGCAGTGAGCCTCGCCGGGGGGTTGGGCGCCGGGAGCTGTTTTTT. This translates into CASSEPRRGVGRRELFF.

The gene calls are TRBV5-6 and TRBJ2-7; maybe TRBD1 (6 bases). The V end was cut by 0 bases, the J end by 2 bases, with 12 bases between. Germline assignment: CDR1 SGHDT and CDR2 YYEEEE. The CDR3 length is 15 residues. The CDR3 loop is CASSLVGTTTYEQYF. Written as DNA, the CDR3 is TGTGCCAGCAGCTTGGTTGGGACAACTACCTACGAGCAGTACTTC.

The chain employs TRBV6-6 and TRBJ1-1, with D possibly TRBD1 on 6 matching bases. The CDR3 sequence is 15 residues long. The germline gives CDR1 MNHNY, CDR2 SVGAGI (reference sequence). Trimming removed 5 bases from V and 1 base from J, with 14 bases in between. CDR3 sequence: CASSPGGGANTEAFF. CDR3 nucleotides: TGTGCCAGCAGTCCCGGTGGGGGGGCGAACACTGAAGCTTTCTTT.

V gene TRBV19 combines with J gene TRBJ1-4; D is ambiguous. The CDR3 runs to 16 residues. Germline V gene data show CDR1 as LNHDA and CDR2 as SQIVND (reference sequence). V was clipped by 4 bases and J by 6 bases, with 18 bases between them. The CDR3 coding sequence is TGTGCCAGTAGTACAAAAGGAACCGGGGAACATGAAAAACTGTTTTTT. As protein: CASSTKGTGEHEKLFF.

The J gene is TRBJ2-7, the V gene TRBV15, with 12 bases aligning to TRBD2. CDR3 length: 15 amino acids. Per germline, CDR1 LNHNV and CDR2 YYDKDF (reference sequence). V trimming: 6 bases; J trimming: 6 bases; junction bases outside the gene matches: 9. CDR3 nucleotides: TGTGCCACCAGGGAGACTAGCGGGGGACCGGGCGAGCAGTACTTC. This encodes CATRETSGGPGEQYF.